The clone carrying this T cell receptor beta chain showed up just a few times. Distinct nucleotide sequences in the sample also encode this CDR3. This sample stems from a study of blood T cell repertoires in COVID-19. Germline CDR1 and CDR2: SGHRS and YFSETQ. This CDR3 spans 11 amino acids. Between the trimmed V and J ends, which lost 2 bases and 5 bases, there was a span of 3 bases. Generated by immunoSEQ multiplex PCR, the TCRdb table keeps only in-frame clones and is missing some. The table has some 190,000 clones, roughly 85% seen once; the top ten hold 10% to 13%. Sequencing input: peripheral blood. This chain connects TRBV5-1 to TRBJ2-3; D is unclear. The TCR was taken from a woman over 75 with active or convalescent COVID-19. CDR3 coding DNA: TGCGCCAGCAGCTTCAGAGATACGCAGTATTTT. The encoded protein is CASSFRDTQYF. Combining the CDR3 with reference TRBV5-1 and TRBJ2-3 gives the whole variable domain KAGVTQTPRYLIKTRGQQVTLSCSPISGHRSVSWYQQTPGQGLQFLFEYFSETQRNKGNFPGRFSGRQFSNSRSEMNVSTLELGDSALYLCASSFRDTQYFGPGTRLTVL.